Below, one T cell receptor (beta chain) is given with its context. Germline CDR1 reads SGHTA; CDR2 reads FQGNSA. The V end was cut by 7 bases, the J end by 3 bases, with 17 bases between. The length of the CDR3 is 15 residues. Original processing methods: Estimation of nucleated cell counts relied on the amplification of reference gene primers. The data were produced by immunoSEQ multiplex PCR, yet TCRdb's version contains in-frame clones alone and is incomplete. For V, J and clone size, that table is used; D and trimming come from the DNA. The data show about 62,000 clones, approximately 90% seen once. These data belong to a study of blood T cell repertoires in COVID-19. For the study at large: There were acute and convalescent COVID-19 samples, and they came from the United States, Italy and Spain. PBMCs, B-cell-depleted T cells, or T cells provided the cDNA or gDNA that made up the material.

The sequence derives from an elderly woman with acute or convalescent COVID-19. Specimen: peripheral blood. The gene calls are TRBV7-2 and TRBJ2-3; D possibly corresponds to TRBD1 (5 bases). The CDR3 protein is CASTLRAKGTDTQYF. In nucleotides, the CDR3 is TGTGCCAGCACTCTCAGGGCAAAAGGGACAGATACGCAGTATTTT.